This is a list of T cell receptor beta chains from one sample in a study of cytomegalovirus exposure and HLA in healthy donors. Some clones are missing from TCRdb's copy, which holds only in-frame ones; the method was immunoSEQ multiplex PCR. The repertoire holds about 160,000 clones, with 68% as singletons. The sequencing input was PBMCs. The receptors were sampled from a woman aged 40 to 49 in good health and CMV-seropositive. Each CDR3 is given with its conserved first and last residue. Each record gives: clone size, V gene, J gene, D gene, CDR3 DNA, CDR3 protein. D genes are given only for firm matches. Clone size is shown for a subset of rows, as once, few, many or a class of expanded clone.

-	TRBV19	TRBJ1-6	-	TGTGCCAGTAGTATATATCGAGATTCACCCCTCAACTTT	CASSIYRDSPLNF
few	TRBV10-1	TRBJ2-7	-	TGCGCCAGCAGACCTCCGGGGGGCCCTCTGTACGAGCAGTACTTC	CASRPPGGPLYEQYF
-	TRBV21-1	TRBJ1-2	-	TGTGCCAGCAGCCTATACAGGCATATTTTTTATGGCTACACCTTC	CASSLYRHIFYGYTF
-	TRBV19	TRBJ2-3	TRBD2	TGTGCCAGTAGTATTAGCGGGAGACGGACAGATACGCAGTATTTT	CASSISGRRTDTQYF
-	TRBV6-5	TRBJ2-7	TRBD1	TGTGCCAGCAGCAAAAACAGGGGAGACTACGAGCAGTACTTC	CASSKNRGDYEQYF
-	TRBV15	TRBJ2-2	-	TGTGCCACCAGCAGAGAACACGGGGCGAACACCGGGGAGCTGTTTTTT	CATSREHGANTGELFF
-	TRBV18	TRBJ1-5	-	TGTGCCAGCTCACCAGAGGCGGGGAATCAGCCCCAGCATTTT	CASSPEAGNQPQHF
-	TRBV19	TRBJ2-3	-	TGTGCCAGTAGTTCCTTAGTTGCAGATACGCAGTATTTT	CASSSLVADTQYF
-	TRBV7-2	TRBJ1-2	-	TGTGCCAGCAGCCACGCAGGGTACGGGCATGGCTACACCTTC	CASSHAGYGHGYTF
-	TRBV11-2	TRBJ2-3	TRBD2	TGTGCCAGCAGCTCCGGAGCGGGAGTAGCAGATACGCAGTATTTT	CASSSGAGVADTQYF
-	TRBV5-1	TRBJ1-2	-	TGCGCCAGCAGCTTGGACTTTACAGGGCCCAGGAATGGCTACACCTTC	CASSLDFTGPRNGYTF
-	TRBV7-2	TRBJ1-2	TRBD1	TGTGCCAGCAGCTCTACGACAGGGCTACGTGGCTACACCTTC	CASSSTTGLRGYTF
-	TRBV5-8	TRBJ1-2	-	TGTGCCAGCAGCTTTTCCCGGACAGACAACTATGGCTACACCTTC	CASSFSRTDNYGYTF
-	TRBV28	TRBJ2-1	-	TGTGCCAGCAGGGTTCATGAAACAAATGAGCAGTTCTTC	CASRVHETNEQFF
-	TRBV27	TRBJ1-5	-	TGTGCCAGCAAGCTCCGGGACAAACCCAATCAGCCCCAGCATTTT	CASKLRDKPNQPQHF
-	TRBV6-1	TRBJ1-1	TRBD1	TGTGCCAGCAGTGAGTTAACCGGGACAGGGTCTGATACTGAAGCTTTCTTT	CASSELTGTGSDTEAFF
-	TRBV28	TRBJ2-5	TRBD2	TGTGCCAGCAGTTCCCCCGGGTCTAGCGGCCAAGAGACCCAGTACTTC	CASSSPGSSGQETQYF
-	TRBV14	TRBJ2-7	-	TGTGCCAGCAGCGAACGCGGTATCGGACGAGACTACGAGCAGCACTTC	CASSERGIGRDYEQHF
-	TRBV28	TRBJ1-1	TRBD1	TGTGCCAGCAGTTTATTGGACAGGGGGCCCACTGAAGCTTTCTTT	CASSLLDRGPTEAFF
once	TRBV7-7	TRBJ1-4	-	TGTGCTAGCAGCTTAGCGCGGGGGGGTTCTAATGAAAAACTGTTTTTT	CASSLARGGSNEKLFF